These 23 T cell receptor beta chains were sequenced from one sample in a study of T cells in Graves' hyperthyroidism and ophthalmopathy. The investigators amplified TCR beta CDR3 regions from RNA transcripts. With the HTBI primer set, the TCR CDR3 went through a first round of RT-PCR. Using its own MiXCR run on the multiplex PCR reads, TCRdb lists one record per CDR3 protein. Of about 640,000 distinct CDR3 sequences in the sample, around 20% are singletons; the top ten hold 30% to 40%. Sequenced sample: blood. The receptors come from a man aged 30-40 years with Graves' ophthalmopathy.

The chain joins TRBV4-2 to TRBJ2-5, with D perhaps TRBD1 (7 bases). Trimming removed 1 base at V and 1 base at J, with 13 bases between. The CDR3 has 16 amino acids. Per the germline V gene, CDR1 is LGHNA and CDR2 is YNFKEQ. CDR3 sequence (DNA): TGTGCCAGCAGCCAAGTCTTCCAGGGGGGCCAAGAGACCCAGTACTTC. Its protein product is CASSQVFQGGQETQYF.

The chain is built from TRBV14 and TRBJ2-5, with D unresolved. The germline V and J ends were trimmed by 1 base and 1 base, with 10 bases remaining between them. In germline, CDR1 is SGHDN, CDR2 FVKESK. This CDR3 has 15 amino acids. The CDR3 DNA is TGTGCCAGCAGCCAAGTTGGGCGGCCCCAAGAGACCCAGTACTTC. Translating gives CASSQVGRPQETQYF.

The CDR3 spells CASSIWTSANNEQFF. CDR3 DNA sequence: TGTGCCAGTAGTATCTGGACTAGCGCCAACAATGAGCAGTTCTTC. This chain links TRBV19 with TRBJ2-1, with 9 bases matching TRBD2. Unmatched junction bases numbered 5, after V lost 3 bases and J lost 5 bases. Germline-derived CDR1 and CDR2 are LNHDA and SQIVND (reference sequence). The CDR3 has 15 residues. The full variable domain, its missing parts supplied by reference TRBV19 and TRBJ2-1, is DGGITQSPKYLFRKEGQNVTLSCEQNLNHDAMYWYRQDPGQGLRLIYYSQIVNDFQKGDIAEGYSVSREKKESFPLTVTSAQKNPTAFYLCASSIWTSANNEQFFGPGTRLTVL.

This clonotype was observed many times. This rearrangement joins TRBV6-5 to TRBJ1-5, with D perhaps matching TRBD1 (5 bases). Per the germline V gene, CDR1 is MNHEY and CDR2 is SVGAGI. The length of the CDR3 is 16 residues. Trimming removed 0 bases from V and 2 bases from J, with 11 bases in between. CDR3 sequence reads: CASSYSAGDGNQPQHF. The CDR3 DNA reads TGTGCCAGCAGTTACTCGGCGGGGGATGGCAATCAGCCCCAGCATTTT.

This clonotype was seen a handful of times. The chain couples TRBV20-1 to TRBJ1-2, with TRBD1 matching over 9 bases. V shed 2 bases, J shed 7 bases, and the junction held 11 bases outside the gene matches. From germline, CDR1 is DFQATT and CDR2 SNEGSKA (reference sequence). This CDR3 is built from 15 residues. CDR3 sequence reads: CSARFLTGGGAGYTF. CDR3 nucleotide sequence: TGCAGTGCTAGATTCCTCACAGGGGGCGGGGCTGGCTACACCTTC.

This clonotype was seen many times. The J gene is TRBJ2-1, the V gene TRBV2; 8 bases fit TRBD1. CDR1 and CDR2 from the germline V gene are SNHLY and FYNNEI. V trimming: 6 bases; J trimming: 10 bases; junction bases outside the gene matches: 5. The CDR3 spans 12 residues. In nucleotides, the CDR3 is TGTGCCAGCAGGGGGGACAGGTCAGAGCAGTTCTTC. Translating it yields CASRGDRSEQFF.

V and J are TRBV3-1 and TRBJ2-7; D not resolved. The V and J ends lost 4 bases and 5 bases respectively, with 15 bases between them. The CDR3 extends over 14 amino acids. Germline assignment: CDR1 LGHDT and CDR2 YNNKEL (reference sequence). The CDR3 protein is CASSPPIPPHEQYF. CDR3 DNA: TGTGCCAGCAGCCCCCCGATCCCCCCCCACGAGCAGTACTTC.

This clonotype was found many times. The chain employs TRBV28 and TRBJ1-5; D uncertain. V gave up 7 bases and J gave up 5 bases, with 12 bases separating them. Germline lookup yields CDR1 MDHEN and CDR2 SYDVKM. The CDR3 length is 13 residues. The CDR3 here is CASMNFTYQPQHF. In nucleotides, the CDR3 is TGTGCCAGCATGAACTTCACGTATCAGCCCCAGCATTTT.

This clonotype was seen at least ten times. The gene calls are TRBV12-3 or TRBV12-4 and TRBJ2-2; no clear D gene. The V and J ends lost 5 bases and 4 bases respectively, with 14 bases between them. The CDR3 is made up of 15 amino acids. The CDR3 sequence: CASSLSFASTGELFF. The DNA of the CDR3 is TGTGCCAGCAGTCTCTCATTCGCGAGCACCGGGGAGCTGTTTTTT.

This clonotype was counted a few times. The chain couples TRBV7-2 to TRBJ1-6; perhaps TRBD1 as D (6 bases). Trimming removed 2 bases from V and 10 bases from J, with 15 bases in between. The CDR3 has 15 residues. Looked up from germline, CDR1 is SGHTA and CDR2 is FQGNSA. The CDR3 is CASSLTYRVESPLHF. Written as DNA, the CDR3 is TGTGCCAGCAGCTTAACTTACAGGGTAGAATCACCCCTCCACTTT.

This rearrangement joins TRBV11-2 to TRBJ2-7; TRBD1 agrees at 8 bases. Germline V gene data show CDR1 as SGHAT and CDR2 as FQNNGV. The J segment lost 3 bases and the V segment lost 4 bases, leaving 5 bases of the junction unmatched. The CDR3 totals 14 residues. CDR3 sequence reads: CASSSRGPYYEQYF. The CDR3 nucleotides read TGTGCCAGCAGCTCCAGGGGGCCATACTACGAGCAGTACTTC.

Only one count was recorded for this clonotype. Germline is not matched at one junction end, which may reflect a read error. The CDR3 protein is CASSQDTGLAGGYTYEQHF. CDR3 nucleotide sequence: TGTGCCAGCAGCCAAGACACGGGACTAGCGGGAGGATACACCTACGAGCAGCACTTC. The gene calls are TRBV14 and TRBJ2-7, with 15 nucleotides matching TRBD2. CDR1 is SGHDN, CDR2 FVKESK, per germline. The CDR3 covers 19 residues.

This clonotype showed up just a few times. The chain employs TRBV7-9 and TRBJ2-5, with D unresolved. Germline V gene lookup returns CDR1 SEHNR and CDR2 FQNEAQ (reference sequence). Trimming cost V 1 base and J 0 bases, with 9 bases left between them. The CDR3 loop spans 15 amino acids. The CDR3 bases are TGTGCCAGCAGCTTAGACCCCGGGTACCAAGAGACCCAGTACTTC. It specifies CASSLDPGYQETQYF.

There are a few counts of this clonotype. Being one base from a much bigger clone, this may be a read error. This chain links TRBV20-1 with TRBJ1-5; D perhaps matches TRBD1 (5 bases). The germline V gene has CDR1 DFQATT and CDR2 SNEGSKA (reference sequence). The CDR3 has 14 residues. The CDR3 DNA reads TGCGGTGCTAGAGGTCGACAGATCAATCAGCCCCAGCATTTT. It codes for CGARGRQINQPQHF.

At least ten counts were recorded for this clonotype. The rearrangement uses TRBV28 and TRBJ1-6; D not certain. V gave up 5 bases and J gave up 9 bases, with 23 bases separating them. The CDR3 extends over 17 amino acids. CDR1 is MDHEN and CDR2 is SYDVKM in the germline V gene. Here the CDR3 DNA reads TGTGCCAGCAGTCCCGTTGCCGCCGGTTCGGCGAGTTCACCCCTCCACTTT. Translated: CASSPVAAGSASSPLHF.

The J gene is TRBJ1-6, the V gene TRBV28; a weak D match, TRBD1 (5 bases). The CDR3 sequence is 13 residues long. The V end lost 10 bases, the J end lost 8 bases, and 15 bases lay between the germline ends. CDR1 is MDHEN, CDR2 SYDVKM, per germline. CDR3 amino acids: CATRDFRHSPLHF. The CDR3 bases are TGTGCCACCCGGGACTTCCGGCATTCACCCCTCCACTTT.

The chain employs TRBV2 and TRBJ2-7; 7 bases fit TRBD2. Trimming cost V 6 bases and J 6 bases; bases outside gene matches: 8. The CDR3 covers 13 residues. CDR1 is SNHLY, CDR2 FYNNEI, per germline. The DNA of the CDR3 is TGTGCCAGCAGACGCACGGGGGGAAGCGAGCAGTACTTC. It is translated as CASRRTGGSEQYF.

The V gene is TRBV29-1, the J gene TRBJ2-1; 7 nucleotides line up with TRBD1. This CDR3 is built from 14 residues. V was pared by 8 bases and J by 0 bases, with 7 bases of the junction left unmatched. CDR1 and CDR2 from the germline V gene are SQVTM and ANQGSEA. The CDR3, as DNA: TGCAGCTCCCTGGGACAGAGCTCCTACAATGAGCAGTTCTTC. It encodes CSSLGQSSYNEQFF.

This clonotype was recorded many times. The chain joins TRBV28 to TRBJ1-2; no clear D gene. Germline lookup yields CDR1 MDHEN and CDR2 SYDVKM. The CDR3 has 17 amino acids. The germline V and J ends were trimmed by 5 bases and 5 bases, with 24 bases remaining between them. In DNA form, the CDR3 reads TGTGCCAGCAGTCCCCCGTTACGAACCCCACCACTTTATGGCTACACCTTC. Translation: CASSPPLRTPPLYGYTF.

With regard to this clonotype: The germline gene is not matched at one end of the junction; a read error may be the cause. For the CDR3, the DNA is TGTGTCAGCAGCTTGCCGACAGGTCCCCCCTATGGCTACACCTTC. Translating gives CVSSLPTGPPYGYTF. This sequence joins TRBV5-5 and TRBJ1-2; weak D call: TRBD1 (6 bases). Looked up from germline, CDR1 is SGHKS and CDR2 is YYEKEE (reference sequence). The CDR3 runs to 15 residues.

The chain carries TRBV29-1 and TRBJ2-2; D is ambiguous. Germline V lookup: CDR1 SQVTM, CDR2 ANQGSEA. There are 13 residues in the CDR3. CDR3 region: CAAERLNTGELFF. CDR3 coding DNA: TGCGCCGCGGAACGACTGAACACCGGGGAGCTGTTTTTT.

Ten or more counts support this clonotype. The chain is built from TRBV6-1 and TRBJ2-5, with 7 bases aligning to TRBD1. CDR3 length: 15 amino acids. V trimming: 4 bases; J trimming: 5 bases; junction bases outside the gene matches: 10. Germline V gives CDR1 MNHNS, CDR2 SASEGT. The CDR3 nucleotides read TGTGCCAGCAGTGCCGGGACAGCTACTGGGGAGACCCAGTACTTC. Protein sequence: CASSAGTATGETQYF.

This sequence joins TRBV5-1 and TRBJ2-2; 9 bases match TRBD1. This CDR3 has 14 amino acids. Trimming removed 7 bases from V and 5 bases from J; junction bases left unmatched: 6. Germline loops: CDR1 SGHRS, CDR2 YFSETQ. In nucleotides, the CDR3 is TGCGCCAGCGGCTCAGACAGGGGGACCGGGGAGCTGTTTTTT. It is translated as CASGSDRGTGELFF.